This T cell receptor beta chain emerged from a study of T cell repertoires in cytomegalovirus infection. Study-wide context: Researchers turned to recently identified HLA-C-restricted CMV epitopes as well as well-studied HLA-B-restricted ones.

Findings and limits, study-wide: HLA-C-restricted, CMV-specific TCR beta clonotypes were dominant ex vivo.

For this clonotype: Its target is not known.

Each CDR3 protein is one row after TCRdb ran MiXCR on the reads. The sample includes some 310,000 distinct CDR3 sequences, approximately 25% of them seen just once. The receptor comes from a human donor in good health (CMV status not recorded). Some clones in this sample may be carry-over from other donors' samples. Sequencing used cultured PBMCs, obtained from culture after CMV antigen stimulation.

Here the CDR3 DNA reads TGTGCCAGCTCGGGGACGCTCCAGGAGACCCAGTACTTC. It codes for CASSGTLQETQYF. V usage is TRBV18 and J usage is TRBJ2-5; D is possibly TRBD1 or TRBD2 (5 bases each). The CDR3 loop spans 13 amino acids. Germline-derived CDR1 and CDR2 are KGHSH and LQKENI. V gave up 6 bases and J gave up 5 bases, with 13 bases separating them.